This T cell receptor (beta chain) was captured by sequencing in a study of tumor and adjacent non-tumor tissue in lung cancer. Across the whole study: Patients comprised 12 adenocarcinoma, a couple of squamous cell carcinoma and 1 small cell lung cancer. Aged about 30 to 76 years, patients included nine to ten men and about 5 women with stage I to III disease. On average, productive TCRbeta reads reached about 4.2 million per sample. Study-wide points: Tumor repertoires had a smaller top 100 clone share than normal lung.

TCRbeta libraries were built with three rounds of nested PCR, modified from ARM-PCR. One entry per CDR3 protein, called by TCRdb with MiXCR from the multiplex PCR reads. The table records roughly 49,000 distinct CDR3 sequences, around three quarters of them present only once. No cell sorting was done before RNA was extracted from the tissue. More than 3 cm separated this lung sample from the edge of the tumor. Concerning this clonotype itself: What it recognizes is unknown. Mismatch with germline at one junction end may stem from a read error.

The CDR3 runs to 16 residues. The V gene's germline CDR1 is DFQATT and CDR2 SNEGSKA (reference sequence). Input material: distant non-tumor lung tissue. This chain links TRBV20-1 with TRBJ2-1; D tentatively fits TRBD1 or TRBD2 (5 bases each). The sequence was obtained from a woman aged 55-69 years with non-small cell lung cancer. This CDR3 reads CSARDGEGKVYNERFF. The CDR3 DNA is TGCAGTGCTAGAGACGGAGAGGGGAAAGTTTACAATGAGCGGTTCTTC.